This paragraph covers one T cell receptor beta chain sequence. This sample is drawn from a study of blood T cell repertoires in COVID-19. Grouping used clinical history reported by participants in a survey and questionnaire. The table came from immunoSEQ multiplex PCR; TCRdb's copy has only in-frame clones and leaves some out. The sample lists 150,000 to 200,000 clones, more than 70% occurring once. Germline V gene data show CDR1 as WNHNN and CDR2 as SYGVQD (reference sequence). V shed 2 bases and J shed 3 bases, with 16 bases lying between them. CDR3 length equals 16 residues. The source is a middle-aged man who had recovered from COVID-19. Material: PBMCs or T cells enriched from blood (not recorded which). The chain uses TRBV10-1 and TRBJ1-1; D uncertain. Here the CDR3 DNA reads TGCGCCAGCAGTGAGGGTTCCGAGGGTCTTTACACTGAAGCTTTCTTT. It specifies CASSEGSEGLYTEAFF.